The table lists the clone carrying this T cell receptor (beta chain) with a count of one. The data were obtained in a study of human T cells and chemical hapten exposure. Study context: Small volume differences among pooled libraries mainly caused per-sample TCR yield variation.

TCRdb used MiXCR to reprocess the RACE reads, holding one entry per CDR3 protein. The sample has over 65,000 distinct CDR3 sequences, 11% seen once. Stated time point: patch test 2, 6 weeks after DPC sensitization. Regarding treatment: therapeutic diphenylcyclopropenone sensitization with weekly scalp DPC. Patches went on only after blood had been drawn each time. The material was whole blood, obtained in connection with sensitization to the hapten diphenylcyclopropenone (DPC). This receptor was identified in a man younger than 30 with alopecia areata. Some clones in this sample may be carry-over from other donors' samples.

As DNA, the CDR3 is TGTGCCAGCAGCTTAGCTAGCGGGGGGCGATACGAGCAGTACTTC. Amino acid sequence: CASSLASGGRYEQYF. The V call is TRBV7-2, the J call TRBJ2-7; 10 bases are shared with TRBD2. The CDR3 contains 15 residues. CDR1 and CDR2 (germline): SGHTA, FQGNSA. The V gene end was trimmed by 0 bases and the J gene end by 4 bases; junction bases not matched to a gene: 3.